The entry below gives a single T cell receptor beta chain sequence along with its context. Its antigen remains unidentified. These data come from a study of somatic mutations in cytotoxic T cells in rheumatoid arthritis. Findings and limits, study-wide: A significant difference in CD8+ T-cell clonality was not found between rheumatoid arthritis patients and age-matched healthy controls. A single CD8+ clone exceeded 20% of CD8+ cells in about an eighth of the roughly 60 patients.

The CDR3 covers 13 residues. Per the germline V gene, CDR1 is MNHEY and CDR2 is SVGAGI. V gave up 5 bases and J gave up 6 bases; unmatched junction bases: 7. The assay was immunoSEQ multiplex PCR, and TCRdb's table has in-frame clones only and misses some. The repertoire includes more than 35,000 clones, about 80% of them detected once, and around 3% sits in the top ten. Sequenced sample: CD8+ T cells sorted from blood. This sequence was found in a man aged 35-49 years in good health. The gene calls are TRBV6-5 and TRBJ2-7; 7 nucleotides line up with TRBD2. CDR3 nucleotide sequence: TGTGCCAGCAGTGTAGCGGGCCCCGCCGAGCAGTACTTC. As protein: CASSVAGPAEQYF.